The 14 T cell receptor beta chains below were found in one sample sequenced in a study of siplizumab effects on memory and regulatory T cells. The assay was immunoSEQ multiplex PCR, and TCRdb's table has in-frame clones only and misses some. The sample contains over 100,000 clones, about 93% of which appear only once. Sequencing was performed on Tregs sorted from blood. The receptors stem from a human donor in good health.

V and J are TRBV4-2 and TRBJ2-1; D call uncertain. Trimming removed 0 bases from V and 8 bases from J, with 5 bases in between. The CDR3 runs 12 residues. Germline V CDR1 and CDR2: LGHNA, YNFKEQ. The CDR3 DNA reads TGTGCCAGCAGCCAAGATGGTGATGAGCAGTTCTTC. Translation gives CASSQDGDEQFF.

This chain connects TRBV7-3 to TRBJ2-2; D is possibly TRBD2 (5 bases). Germline V gene lookup returns CDR1 SGHTA and CDR2 FQGTGA. The CDR3 covers 14 residues. V was cut by 5 bases and J by 8 bases, with 15 bases left in between. The CDR3 here is CASSLIATGGELFF. Here the CDR3 DNA reads TGTGCCAGCAGCCTAATAGCGACGGGTGGGGAGCTGTTTTTT.

This rearrangement joins TRBV10-3 to TRBJ1-1; D is uncertain. Germline CDR1 reads ENHRY; CDR2 reads SYGVKD. This CDR3 region has 16 residues. V was clipped by 3 bases and J by 0 bases, with 14 bases between them. The CDR3 sequence: CAISDVGKGLNTEAFF. CDR3 nucleotides: TGTGCCATCAGTGATGTGGGAAAGGGTCTGAACACTGAAGCTTTCTTT.

This chain uses TRBV4-1 with TRBJ2-5; D might be TRBD2 (5 bases). V was pared by 1 base and J by 5 bases, with 11 bases between. The germline CDR1 and CDR2 sequences are MGHRA and YSYEKL. CDR3 length equals 14 residues. This CDR3 reads CASSQAGQRETQYF. In DNA, the CDR3 is TGCGCCAGCAGCCAAGCTGGCCAGCGGGAGACCCAGTACTTC.

This clone was seen just once. The V call is TRBV18, the J call TRBJ2-5; 11 nucleotides match TRBD1. Unmatched junction bases numbered 1, after V lost 3 bases and J lost 7 bases. Germline lookup yields CDR1 KGHSH and CDR2 LQKENI. There are 13 residues in the CDR3. The CDR3 spells CASSPGTGGTQYF. The DNA of the CDR3 is TGTGCCAGCTCACCCGGGACAGGGGGGACCCAGTACTTC.

This chain joins TRBV10-3 and TRBJ1-1, with D possibly being TRBD1 (5 bases). Germline V CDR1 and CDR2: ENHRY, SYGVKD. There are 13 residues in the CDR3. V was trimmed by 0 bases and J by 11 bases, leaving 13 bases between them. CDR3 DNA sequence: TGTGCCATCAGTGAGTCGACGCAGGGCGAGGCTTTCTTT. Its translation: CAISESTQGEAFF.

The V gene is TRBV5-1, the J gene TRBJ2-7; the match to TRBD2 covers 8 bases. The V segment lost 4 bases and the J segment 0 bases; nucleotides outside the gene matches: 9. This CDR3 has 16 residues. Per the germline V gene, CDR1 is SGHRS and CDR2 is YFSETQ. The CDR3 sequence: CASSAATSADSYEQYF. CDR3 nucleotide sequence: TGCGCCAGCAGCGCGGCGACTAGCGCAGACTCCTACGAGCAGTACTTC.

The chain combines TRBV6-6 with TRBJ1-5, with D possibly matching TRBD1 (5 bases). This CDR3 contains 16 residues. Trimming took off 2 bases at V and 0 bases at J, with 11 bases between the two ends. Germline CDR1 MNHNY, CDR2 SVGAGI (reference sequence). CDR3 loop: CASSYPGQTSNQPQHF. The CDR3 region has the DNA TGTGCCAGCAGTTACCCGGGGCAAACTAGCAATCAGCCCCAGCATTTT.

The rearrangement links TRBV9 to TRBJ1-3, with D unclear. CDR1 is SGDLS and CDR2 is YYNGEE in the germline V gene. This CDR3 is 13 amino acids long. V lost 4 bases, J lost 0 bases, and 5 bases lay in between. The CDR3 loop is CASSLNSGNTIYF. The CDR3 DNA follows: TGTGCCAGCAGCCTGAACTCTGGAAACACCATATATTTT.

The rearrangement uses TRBV6-5 and TRBJ1-2, with D unresolved. The germline V gene encodes CDR1 MNHEY and CDR2 SVGAGI. V lost 0 bases to trimming and J lost 8 bases, with 10 bases between them. This CDR3 contains 13 residues. This CDR3 reads CASSYSERSGYTF. For the CDR3, the DNA is TGTGCCAGCAGTTACTCCGAAAGGTCCGGCTACACCTTC.

V and J are TRBV28 and TRBJ1-2, with a tentative D call TRBD1 (5 bases). Germline CDR1 MDHEN, CDR2 SYDVKM. Trimming pared 4 bases from V and 6 bases from J, leaving 15 bases between. This CDR3 has 14 residues. CDR3 amino acids: CASSSGLGADGYTF. The CDR3 coding sequence is TGTGCCAGCAGTTCGGGACTGGGTGCGGATGGCTACACCTTC.

The sample holds a few counts of this clone. The chain links TRBV5-1 to TRBJ1-6; D gene uncertain. In germline, CDR1 is SGHRS, CDR2 YFSETQ. Between the trimmed V and J ends, which lost 6 bases and 8 bases, there was a span of 9 bases. This CDR3 comprises 12 residues. CDR3 coding DNA: TGCGCCAGCAAAGGCGACTATTCACCCCTCCACTTT. Protein product: CASKGDYSPLHF.

The rearrangement links TRBV4-2 to TRBJ1-1; no definite D call. The CDR3 totals 14 residues. Germline V gives CDR1 LGHNA, CDR2 YNFKEQ. V gave up 4 bases and J gave up 1 base, with 10 bases separating them. The CDR3 sequence is CASSLGSSNTEAFF. CDR3 DNA: TGTGCCAGCAGCCTAGGGAGCTCGAACACTGAAGCTTTCTTT.

The chain couples TRBV18 to TRBJ2-1, with TRBD1 identical over 12 bases. The CDR3 covers 16 residues. Per the germline V gene, CDR1 is KGHSH and CDR2 is LQKENI. J lost 7 bases, V lost 5 bases, and 9 bases had no gene match. CDR3 coding DNA: TGTGCCAGCTCATCTACGGGACAGGGGGCGCTTAATGAGCAGTTCTTC. Translation gives CASSSTGQGALNEQFF.